This TCR beta chain was sequenced in a study of OX40 agonist ivuxolimab in advanced cancers. Study context: The treatment was a fully human IgG2 OX40 agonist, ivuxolimab. Having had anti-PD-1, anti-PD-L1 or anti-CTLA-4 therapy before was allowed, and 40% to 45% had some.

Study results and limitations: Nonresponders included some who also had low normalized T-cell clonal expansion.

Trimming stripped 3 bases from V and 9 bases from J, with 18 bases between. CDR3 length: 14 residues. Germline values: CDR1 GTSNPN, CDR2 SVGIG (reference sequence). Method: immunoSEQ multiplex PCR; TCRdb's copy keeps in-frame clones and lacks some. The data contain 75,000 to 90,000 clones, 80% to 95% of them seen just once; the ten biggest clones take up about 0.61%. As regards this clone: The antigen is undetermined.

Sequences were derived from CD4+ or CD8+ T cells sorted from blood, sampled in a trial of the OX40 agonist ivuxolimab. The chain is built from TRBV30 and TRBJ1-5; D is unresolved. The source is an adult with an advanced solid tumor such as melanoma, head and neck, liver or kidney cancer. CDR3 amino acids: CAWRGSRSWVPQHF. CDR3 nucleotides: TGTGCCTGGAGGGGGAGCAGGTCGTGGGTGCCCCAGCATTTT.